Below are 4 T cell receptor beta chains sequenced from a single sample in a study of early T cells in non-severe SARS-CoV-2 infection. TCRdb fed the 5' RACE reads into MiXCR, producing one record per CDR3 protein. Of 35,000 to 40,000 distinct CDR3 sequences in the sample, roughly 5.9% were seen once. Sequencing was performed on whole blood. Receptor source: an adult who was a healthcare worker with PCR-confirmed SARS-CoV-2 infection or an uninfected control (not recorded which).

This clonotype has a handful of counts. The CDR3: CASRRRGTRFPGELFF. DNA for the CDR3: TGTGCCAGCAGGAGGAGAGGGACTAGATTTCCCGGGGAGCTGTTTTTT. The V and J genes are TRBV28 and TRBJ2-2; 8 bases fit TRBD2. This CDR3 region has 16 residues. Losses at the gene ends were 6 bases for V and 6 bases for J; bases not matched to a gene: 12. CDR1 and CDR2 (germline): MDHEN, SYDVKM.

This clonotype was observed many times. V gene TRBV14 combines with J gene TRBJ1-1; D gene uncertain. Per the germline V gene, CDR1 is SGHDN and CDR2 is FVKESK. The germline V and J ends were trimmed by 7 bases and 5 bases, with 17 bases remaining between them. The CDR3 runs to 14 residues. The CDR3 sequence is CASTAGSARTEAFF. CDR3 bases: TGTGCCAGCACCGCGGGCAGCGCCCGAACTGAAGCTTTCTTT. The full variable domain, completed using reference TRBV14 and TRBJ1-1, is EAGVTQFPSHSVIEKGQTVTLRCDPISGHDNLYWYRRVMGKEIKFLLHFVKESKQDESGMPNNRFLAERTGGTYSTLKVQPAELEDSGVYFCASTAGSARTEAFFGQGTRLTVV.

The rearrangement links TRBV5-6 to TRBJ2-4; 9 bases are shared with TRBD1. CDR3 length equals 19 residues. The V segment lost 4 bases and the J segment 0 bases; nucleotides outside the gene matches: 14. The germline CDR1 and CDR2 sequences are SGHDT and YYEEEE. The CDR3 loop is CASSHAPGTGFGAKNIQYF. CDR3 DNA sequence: TGTGCCAGCAGCCACGCACCCGGGACAGGGTTTGGAGCCAAAAACATTCAGTACTTC.

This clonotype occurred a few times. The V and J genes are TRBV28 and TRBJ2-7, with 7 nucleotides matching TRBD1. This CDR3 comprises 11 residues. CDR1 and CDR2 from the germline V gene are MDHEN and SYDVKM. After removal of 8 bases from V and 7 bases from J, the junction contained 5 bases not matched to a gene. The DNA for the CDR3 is TGTGCCAGCGGTAAGGACAGGGAGCAGTACTTC. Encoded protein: CASGKDREQYF.